This entry concerns a single TCR beta chain. CDR3 length: 15 amino acids. In germline, CDR1 is SNHLY, CDR2 FYNNEI. Trimming left V 8 bases short and J 5 bases short, with 20 bases between. In TCRdb, the 5' RACE reads were re-called with MiXCR into one record per CDR3 protein. Of 40,000 to 60,000 distinct CDR3 sequences in the sample, over 12% were seen once. The data derive from a study of T cells of healthy individuals. The chain links TRBV2 to TRBJ2-3; tentatively, D is TRBD1 or TRBD2 (5 bases each). The receptor was derived from a human donor in good health. The CDR3 reads CASYSGGGWRDTQYF. The CDR3 bases are TGTGCCAGCTACTCGGGTGGGGGATGGAGAGATACGCAGTATTTT.